The next 30 T cell receptor beta chains were all read from a single sample in a study of CD8+ T cells in alopecia areata (dated by TCRdb to about 2018). Receptor amplification or capture employed the immunoSEQ multiplex PCR assay. RNA was extracted from all samples and reverse transcribed into cDNA as template for TCR sequencing. TCRdb holds this immuneACCESS table with in-frame rearrangements only. Some clones are missing; in checked studies, unresolved V genes explain under half, and the rest has no known cause. In all, the sample holds roughly 200,000 clones, and approximately 40% of those were seen once. About 2.6% of the sample is held by the ten biggest clonotypes. The sample's treatment or condition, from its label and the paper: oral pan-JAK inhibitor, 5-10 mg twice daily. The sequences come from CD4+ T cells sorted from blood, collected at roughly week 36, from a patient treated with tofacitinib. These receptor sequences come from a human donor with alopecia areata.

This sequence joins TRBV5-1 and TRBJ2-5; D is unclear. CDR3 length: 13 residues. V was trimmed by 5 bases and J by 4 bases, leaving 12 bases between them. In germline, CDR1 is SGHRS, CDR2 YFSETQ. As DNA, the CDR3 is TGCGCCAGCAGGCCTTCCTTCGGAGAGACCCAGTACTTC. Protein product: CASRPSFGETQYF.

The J gene is TRBJ2-7, the V gene TRBV9; D remains ambiguous. The CDR3 loop spans 14 amino acids. CDR1 SGDLS and CDR2 YYNGEE come from the germline V gene. V gave up 0 bases and J gave up 6 bases, with 13 bases separating them. CDR3 residues: CASSVAAAVGEQYF. CDR3 nucleotide sequence: TGTGCCAGCAGCGTAGCTGCGGCGGTTGGCGAGCAGTACTTC.

The chain recombines TRBV5-4 with TRBJ2-3, with a possible D match to TRBD1 (5 bases). The CDR3 runs 14 residues. V dropped 1 base and J dropped 6 bases, with 12 bases sitting between them. Germline CDR1 and CDR2: SGHNT and YYREEE (reference sequence). This CDR3 reads CASSLRAGPDTQYF. The CDR3 DNA reads TGTGCCAGCAGCTTGCGGGCAGGGCCGGATACGCAGTATTTT.

This clone was seen a few times. The rearrangement links TRBV7-8 to TRBJ1-5, with TRBD1 as a possible D gene (6 bases). Germline assignment: CDR1 SGHVS and CDR2 FQNEAQ. CDR3 length: 15 amino acids. Trimming pared 2 bases from V and 2 bases from J, leaving 10 bases between. CDR3 in amino acids: CASSLLQGGNQPQHF. CDR3 nucleotides: TGTGCCAGCAGCTTACTACAGGGTGGCAATCAGCCCCAGCATTTT.

J is TRBJ2-3 and V is TRBV30; D may be TRBD2 (5 bases). V dropped 5 bases and J dropped 1 base, with 10 bases sitting between them. The CDR3 is 13 amino acids. The germline V gene encodes CDR1 GTSNPN and CDR2 SVGIG (reference sequence). The CDR3 protein is CAWSSGGTDTQYF. The CDR3 DNA reads TGTGCCTGGTCGAGCGGAGGCACAGATACGCAGTATTTT. Looking up the rest from reference TRBV30 and TRBJ2-3 gives the full variable domain: SQTIHQWPATLVQPVGSPLSLECTVEGTSNPNLYWYRQAAGRGLQLLFYSVGIGQISSEVPQNLSASRPQDRQFILSSKKLLLSDSGFYLCAWSSGGTDTQYFGPGTRLTVL.

This chain links TRBV29-1 with TRBJ1-5; no reliable D call. Trimming removed 5 bases at V and 4 bases at J, with 9 bases between. Germline lookup yields CDR1 SQVTM and CDR2 ANQGSEA. The CDR3 totals 12 residues. The CDR3 sequence: CSVWRRNQPQHF. CDR3 coding DNA: TGCAGCGTTTGGCGGAGGAATCAGCCCCAGCATTTT.

The table lists this clone with a few counts. Other DNA sequences in the same sample also yield this CDR3. This chain uses TRBV29-1 with TRBJ1-5; TRBD1 agrees at 9 bases. The ends lost 7 bases at V and 6 bases at J; junction bases unmatched: 7. This CDR3 is built from 13 residues. The germline gives CDR1 SQVTM, CDR2 ANQGSEA. In DNA form, the CDR3 reads TGCAGCGCCGGACAGGGGTCTGGTCAGCCCCAGCATTTT. Amino acids: CSAGQGSGQPQHF.

The chain couples TRBV11-2 to TRBJ2-1; possibly TRBD2 for D (6 bases). Trimming took off 2 bases at V and 0 bases at J, with 14 bases between the two ends. CDR3 length equals 17 residues. Germline assignment: CDR1 SGHAT and CDR2 FQNNGV. Here the CDR3 reads CASSLPGRPSSYNEQFF. CDR3 coding DNA: TGTGCCAGCAGCTTACCTGGGAGGCCGAGCTCCTACAATGAGCAGTTCTTC.

V usage is TRBV23-1 and J usage is TRBJ1-1, with TRBD1 matching 9 bases. Being an ORF, TRBV23-1 has a function that is uncertain. After removal of 3 bases from V and 5 bases from J, the junction contained 10 bases not matched to a gene. CDR3 length: 16 residues. CDR3 loop: CASSHLGQGLLTEAFF. CDR3 DNA: TGCGCCAGCAGTCATTTGGGACAGGGTTTGTTGACTGAAGCTTTCTTT.

The CDR3 region has the DNA TGTGCCTGGATGGGACGGGGGGCCTACGAGCAGTACTTC. Translation: CAWMGRGAYEQYF. This chain joins TRBV30 and TRBJ2-7, with 7 nucleotides matching TRBD2. This CDR3 comprises 13 residues. Per germline, CDR1 GTSNPN and CDR2 SVGIG (reference sequence). Germline trimming cut 4 bases from V and 2 bases from J; bases unmatched to any gene: 5. Variable domain in full (rest from reference TRBV30 and TRBJ2-7): SQTIHQWPATLVQPVGSPLSLECTVEGTSNPNLYWYRQAAGRGLQLLFYSVGIGQISSEVPQNLSASRPQDRQFILSSKKLLLSDSGFYLCAWMGRGAYEQYFGPGTRLTVT.

This chain connects TRBV18 to TRBJ2-5; weak D call: TRBD1 (6 bases). Germline values: CDR1 KGHSH, CDR2 LQKENI. This CDR3 has 14 amino acids. V shed 4 bases and J shed 4 bases, with 13 bases lying between them. CDR3 sequence (DNA): TGTGCCAGCTCACTTACAGGGAACGGAGAGACCCAGTACTTC. Translating it yields CASSLTGNGETQYF.

The rearrangement links TRBV15 to TRBJ2-1, with D perhaps matching TRBD1 (5 bases). Germline V lookup: CDR1 LNHNV, CDR2 YYDKDF (reference sequence). Trimming stripped 5 bases from V and 6 bases from J, with 11 bases between. CDR3 length: 13 amino acids. The CDR3 is CATSLRQFNEQFF. The DNA for the CDR3 is TGTGCCACCAGCCTACGACAGTTCAATGAGCAGTTCTTC.

This chain joins TRBV6-6 and TRBJ1-1; 10 nucleotides align to TRBD1. With V trimmed by 10 bases and J by 5 bases, 10 bases remained unmatched. There are 14 residues in the CDR3. CDR1 is MNHNY, CDR2 SVGAGI, per germline (reference sequence). The CDR3 DNA is TGTGCCAACTCCAGACAGGGGGCGAATACTGAAGCTTTCTTT. As protein: CANSRQGANTEAFF.

The V gene is TRBV11-2, the J gene TRBJ2-7; D is perhaps TRBD2 (5 bases). V was pared by 3 bases and J by 2 bases, with 14 bases between. This CDR3 is 15 amino acids long. The germline V gene has CDR1 SGHAT and CDR2 FQNNGV. This CDR3 reads CASSLTWTVPYEQYF. For the CDR3, the DNA is TGTGCCAGCAGCTTGACCTGGACTGTACCCTACGAGCAGTACTTC.

This clone was counted a single time. The V call is TRBV30, the J call TRBJ1-2, with TRBD1 identical over 8 bases. J lost 3 bases, V lost 5 bases, and 5 bases had no gene match. CDR3 size: 13 residues. Germline V gene data show CDR1 as GTSNPN and CDR2 as SVGIG (reference sequence). The CDR3 DNA sequence: TGTGCCTGGGCAGGGGGCTTTTACTATGGCTACACCTTC. Protein sequence: CAWAGGFYYGYTF.

This chain uses TRBV2 with TRBJ1-1; D gene uncertain. The CDR3 contains 14 residues. Looked up from germline, CDR1 is SNHLY and CDR2 is FYNNEI. V gave up 4 bases and J gave up 1 base, with 10 bases separating them. This CDR3 is CASSVRVGNTEAFF. DNA of the CDR3: TGTGCCAGCAGTGTCCGGGTTGGGAACACTGAAGCTTTCTTT. Using reference TRBV2 and TRBJ1-1 for the parts outside the CDR3, the full variable domain is EPEVTQTPSHQVTQMGQEVILRCVPISNHLYFYWYRQILGQKVEFLVSFYNNEISEKSEIFDDQFSVERPDGSNFTLKIRSTKLEDSAMYFCASSVRVGNTEAFFGQGTRLTVV.

This clone was counted ten times or more. The chain links TRBV7-9 to TRBJ2-4; perhaps TRBD1 as D (5 bases). The germline V gene encodes CDR1 SEHNR and CDR2 FQNEAQ (reference sequence). The CDR3 has 14 amino acids. The V end lost 1 base, the J end lost 6 bases, and 10 bases lay between the germline ends. The CDR3 here is CASSLGGAGNIQYF. Here the CDR3 DNA reads TGTGCCAGCAGCTTAGGTGGGGCCGGAAACATTCAGTACTTC.

J is TRBJ2-5 and V is TRBV7-2; the D is unclear. Trimming removed 2 bases at V and 3 bases at J, with 4 bases between. Looked up from germline, CDR1 is SGHTA and CDR2 is FQGNSA. The CDR3 covers 12 residues. CDR3 DNA sequence: TGTGCCAGCAGCTTATTCGAAGAGACCCAGTACTTC. This translates into CASSLFEETQYF.

The CDR3 sequence: CSVVPGVNTEAFF. The CDR3 coding sequence is TGCAGCGTTGTACCGGGGGTGAACACTGAAGCTTTCTTT. This chain connects TRBV29-1 to TRBJ1-1, with a weak D call TRBD1 (5 bases). Germline V CDR1 and CDR2: SQVTM, ANQGSEA. The CDR3 contains 13 residues. V was trimmed by 4 bases and J by 0 bases, leaving 9 bases between them.

The chain recombines TRBV30 with TRBJ2-7; 7 nucleotides line up with TRBD1. Germline CDR1 GTSNPN, CDR2 SVGIG (reference sequence). The CDR3 runs 13 residues. Losses at the gene ends were 5 bases for V and 6 bases for J; bases not matched to a gene: 10. The CDR3 DNA reads as TGTGCCTGGGAACGACAGGGTGCTCGCGAGCAGTACTTC. This translates into CAWERQGAREQYF. The full variable domain, with the rest looked up from reference TRBV30 and TRBJ2-7, is SQTIHQWPATLVQPVGSPLSLECTVEGTSNPNLYWYRQAAGRGLQLLFYSVGIGQISSEVPQNLSASRPQDRQFILSSKKLLLSDSGFYLCAWERQGAREQYFGPGTRLTVT.

This clone turned up a few times. The sample has other DNA sequences that encode this CDR3 too. The chain uses TRBV19 and TRBJ2-7; possibly TRBD1 or TRBD2 for D (5 bases each). The CDR3 spans 14 residues. Germline lookup yields CDR1 LNHDA and CDR2 SQIVND (reference sequence). The ends were cut back, 3 bases at V and 3 bases at J, with 12 bases in the middle. The DNA for the CDR3 is TGTGCCAGTAGTATCGCCGGGACCCTCTACGAGCAGTACTTC. It codes for CASSIAGTLYEQYF.

The gene calls are TRBV10-3 and TRBJ2-3; perhaps TRBD2 as D (6 bases). This CDR3 spans 15 amino acids. Germline V CDR1 and CDR2: ENHRY, SYGVKD. Trimming cost V 4 bases and J 2 bases, with 13 bases left between them. The CDR3 nucleotides are TGTGCCATCAGTGGCCTCGGAGGGCACACAGATACGCAGTATTTT. This translates into CAISGLGGHTDTQYF.

This clone appeared a few times. V is TRBV7-2 and J is TRBJ2-7, with unresolved D. The germline V gene has CDR1 SGHTA and CDR2 FQGNSA. Trimming took 1 base from V and 2 from J, leaving 9 bases between them. The CDR3 spans 14 residues. The CDR3 DNA reads as TGTGCCAGCAGCTTAGTACGTTCCACCTACGAGCAGTACTTC. It specifies CASSLVRSTYEQYF. Combining the CDR3 with reference TRBV7-2 and TRBJ2-7 gives the whole variable domain GAGVSQSPSNKVTEKGKDVELRCDPISGHTALYWYRQSLGQGLEFLIYFQGNSAPDKSGLPSDRFSAERTGGSVSTLTIQRTQQEDSAVYLCASSLVRSTYEQYFGPGTRLTVT.

The CDR3 DNA sequence: TGTGCCACCTCGGTGACAGGTGGGGTCACAGATACGCAGTATTTT. It is translated as CATSVTGGVTDTQYF. This chain uses TRBV25-1 with TRBJ2-3; D may be TRBD1 (6 bases). CDR3 length equals 15 residues. CDR1 MGHDK and CDR2 SYGVNS come from the germline V gene. Trimming left V 10 bases short and J 2 bases short, with 19 bases between.

This chain connects TRBV5-1 to TRBJ2-5; 7 nucleotides line up with TRBD1. CDR1 SGHRS and CDR2 YFSETQ come from the germline V gene. J was trimmed by 5 bases and V by 3 bases; bases with no gene match: 4. The CDR3 runs 13 residues. The CDR3 DNA reads as TGCGCCAGCAGCTCGACAGGGTACGAGACCCAGTACTTC. Amino acid sequence: CASSSTGYETQYF.

This clone appeared a few times. CDR3 coding DNA: TGTGCCAGTAGTCCGAAACGGCGGGTTTGGGAAGAGACCCAGTACTTC. This gives the protein CASSPKRRVWEETQYF. This sequence joins TRBV19 and TRBJ2-5, with D perhaps matching TRBD2 (5 bases). Germline-derived CDR1 and CDR2 are LNHDA and SQIVND (reference sequence). The CDR3 has 16 amino acids. The V end lost 5 bases, the J end lost 3 bases, and 19 bases lay between the germline ends.

Ten or more counts support this clone. The rearrangement links TRBV5-1 to TRBJ2-3; D is undetermined. CDR3 length: 14 residues. CDR1 and CDR2 from the germline V gene are SGHRS and YFSETQ. The V end was cut by 4 bases, the J end by 8 bases, with 17 bases between. The chain's CDR3 is CASSPDSPPGTQYF. CDR3 DNA sequence: TGCGCCAGCAGCCCAGACTCCCCCCCAGGTACGCAGTATTTT.

About this clone: Other DNA sequences in this specimen translate into the identical CDR3. The CDR3 coding sequence is TGTGCCAGCAGTTTAAGCCCTAGAAACTCCTACGAGCAGTACTTC. Protein sequence: CASSLSPRNSYEQYF. J is TRBJ2-7 and V is TRBV28; no clear D. V was pared by 2 bases and J by 0 bases, with 11 bases between. This CDR3 comprises 15 residues. Germline V gene data show CDR1 as MDHEN and CDR2 as SYDVKM. The variable domain in full, with the rest retrieved from reference TRBV28 and TRBJ2-7, is DVKVTQSSRYLVKRTGEKVFLECVQDMDHENMFWYRQDPGLGLRLIYFSYDVKMKEKGDIPEGYSVSREKKERFSLILESASTNQTSMYLCASSLSPRNSYEQYFGPGTRLTVT.

This chain joins TRBV5-1 and TRBJ2-1, with no clear D. Germline loops: CDR1 SGHRS, CDR2 YFSETQ. There are 13 residues in the CDR3. V was pared by 2 bases and J by 6 bases, with 9 bases between. For the CDR3, the DNA is TGCGCCAGCAGCTTTGAGAGTATCAATGAGCAGTTCTTC. Its translation is CASSFESINEQFF.

The chain employs TRBV14 and TRBJ2-7; tentatively, D is TRBD1 (8 bases). The germline V gene encodes CDR1 SGHDN and CDR2 FVKESK. Trimming shortened V by 3 bases and J by 2 bases, and 14 bases separated the two germline ends. The CDR3 totals 15 residues. CDR3 sequence: CASSQWTGRAYEQYF. In DNA form, the CDR3 reads TGTGCCAGCAGCCAGTGGACAGGGAGGGCCTACGAGCAGTACTTC. The full variable domain, with the rest looked up from reference TRBV14 and TRBJ2-7, is EAGVTQFPSHSVIEKGQTVTLRCDPISGHDNLYWYRRVMGKEIKFLLHFVKESKQDESGMPNNRFLAERTGGTYSTLKVQPAELEDSGVYFCASSQWTGRAYEQYFGPGTRLTVT.